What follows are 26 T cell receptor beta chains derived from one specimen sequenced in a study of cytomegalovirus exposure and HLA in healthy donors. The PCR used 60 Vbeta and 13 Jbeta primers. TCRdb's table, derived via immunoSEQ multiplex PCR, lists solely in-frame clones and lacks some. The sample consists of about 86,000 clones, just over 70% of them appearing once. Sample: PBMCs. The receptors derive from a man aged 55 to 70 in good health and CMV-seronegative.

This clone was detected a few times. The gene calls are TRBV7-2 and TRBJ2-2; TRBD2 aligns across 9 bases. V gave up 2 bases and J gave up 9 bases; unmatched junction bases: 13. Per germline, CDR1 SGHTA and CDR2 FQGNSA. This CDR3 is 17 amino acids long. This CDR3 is CASSLMAGGLRSRELFF. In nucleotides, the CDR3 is TGTGCCAGCAGCTTAATGGCGGGGGGGCTTCGGAGTAGGGAGCTGTTTTTT. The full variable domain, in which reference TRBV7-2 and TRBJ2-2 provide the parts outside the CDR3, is GAGVSQSPSNKVTEKGKDVELRCDPISGHTALYWYRQSLGQGLEFLIYFQGNSAPDKSGLPSDRFSAERTGGSVSTLTIQRTQQEDSAVYLCASSLMAGGLRSRELFFGEGSRLTVL.

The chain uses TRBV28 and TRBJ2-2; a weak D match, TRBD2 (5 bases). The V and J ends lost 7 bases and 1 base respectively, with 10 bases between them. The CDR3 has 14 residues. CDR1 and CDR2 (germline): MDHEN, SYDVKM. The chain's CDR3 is CASNEGLNTGELFF. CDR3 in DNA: TGTGCCAGCAATGAGGGCCTGAACACCGGGGAGCTGTTTTTT.

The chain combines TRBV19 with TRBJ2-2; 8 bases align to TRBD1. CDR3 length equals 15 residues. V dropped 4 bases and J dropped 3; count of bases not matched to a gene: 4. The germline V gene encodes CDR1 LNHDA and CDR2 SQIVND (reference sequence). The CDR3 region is CASSKRQGYTGELFF. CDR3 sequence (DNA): TGTGCCAGTAGTAAAAGACAGGGGTACACCGGGGAGCTGTTTTTT.

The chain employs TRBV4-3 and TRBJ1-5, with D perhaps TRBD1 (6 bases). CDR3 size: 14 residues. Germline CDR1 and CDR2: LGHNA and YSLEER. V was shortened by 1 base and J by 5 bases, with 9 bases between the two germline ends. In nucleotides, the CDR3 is TGCGCCAGCAGCCAAGGAGGGGGTTATCAGCCCCAGCATTTT. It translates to CASSQGGGYQPQHF.

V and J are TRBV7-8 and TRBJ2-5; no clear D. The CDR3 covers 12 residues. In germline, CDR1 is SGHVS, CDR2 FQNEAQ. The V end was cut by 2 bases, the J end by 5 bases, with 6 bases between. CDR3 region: CASSLSSETQYF. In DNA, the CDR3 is TGTGCCAGCAGCTTATCTTCCGAGACCCAGTACTTC.

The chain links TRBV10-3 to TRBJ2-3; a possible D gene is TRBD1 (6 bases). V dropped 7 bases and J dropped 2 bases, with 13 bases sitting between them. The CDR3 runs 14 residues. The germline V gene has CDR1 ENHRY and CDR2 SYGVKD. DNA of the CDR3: TGTGCCATCATGGGGCAGGGGTCCACAGATACGCAGTATTTT. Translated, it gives CAIMGQGSTDTQYF.

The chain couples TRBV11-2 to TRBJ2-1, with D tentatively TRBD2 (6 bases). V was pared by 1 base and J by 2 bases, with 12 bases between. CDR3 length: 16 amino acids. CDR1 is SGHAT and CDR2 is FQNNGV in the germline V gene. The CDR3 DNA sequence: TGTGCCAGCAGCTTAGCTCTAGCGCCTCCCTACAATGAGCAGTTCTTC. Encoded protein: CASSLALAPPYNEQFF.

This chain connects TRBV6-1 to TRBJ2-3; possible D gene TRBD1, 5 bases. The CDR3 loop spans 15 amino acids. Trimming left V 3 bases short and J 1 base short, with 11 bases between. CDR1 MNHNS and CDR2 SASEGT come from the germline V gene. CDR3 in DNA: TGTGCCAGCAGTGATGTCAGGGCCCGCACAGATACGCAGTATTTT. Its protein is CASSDVRARTDTQYF.

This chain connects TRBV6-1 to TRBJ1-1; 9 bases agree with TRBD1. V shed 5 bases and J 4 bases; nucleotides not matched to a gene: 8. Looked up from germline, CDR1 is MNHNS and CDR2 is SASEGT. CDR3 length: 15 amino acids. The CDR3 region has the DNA TGTGCCAGCAGTCTTGTGACAGGGGGGACCACTGAAGCTTTCTTT. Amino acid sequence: CASSLVTGGTTEAFF.

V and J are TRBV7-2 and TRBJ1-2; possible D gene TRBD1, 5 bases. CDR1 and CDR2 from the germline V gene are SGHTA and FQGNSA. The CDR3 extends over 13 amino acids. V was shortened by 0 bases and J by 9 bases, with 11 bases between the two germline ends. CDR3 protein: CASSLAGGYSYTF. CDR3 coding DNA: TGTGCCAGCAGCTTAGCTGGGGGGTACAGCTACACCTTC.

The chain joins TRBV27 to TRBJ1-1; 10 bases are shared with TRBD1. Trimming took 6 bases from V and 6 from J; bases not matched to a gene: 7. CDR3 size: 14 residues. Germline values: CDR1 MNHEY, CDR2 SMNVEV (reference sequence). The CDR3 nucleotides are TGTGCCAGCAGAGACAGGGGGCGAAAACCTGAAGCTTTCTTT. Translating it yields CASRDRGRKPEAFF.

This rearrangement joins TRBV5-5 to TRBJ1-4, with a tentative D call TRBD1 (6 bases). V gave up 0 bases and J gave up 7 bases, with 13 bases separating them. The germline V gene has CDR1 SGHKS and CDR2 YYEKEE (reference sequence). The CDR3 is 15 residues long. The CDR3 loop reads CASSLAVAGVEKLFF. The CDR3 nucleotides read TGTGCCAGCAGCTTGGCGGTTGCAGGGGTTGAAAAACTGTTTTTT. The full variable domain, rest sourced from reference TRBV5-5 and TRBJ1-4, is DAGVTQSPTHLIKTRGQQVTLRCSPISGHKSVSWYQQVLGQGPQFIFQYYEKEERGRGNFPDRFSARQFPNYSSELNVNALLLGDSALYLCASSLAVAGVEKLFFGSGTQLSVL.

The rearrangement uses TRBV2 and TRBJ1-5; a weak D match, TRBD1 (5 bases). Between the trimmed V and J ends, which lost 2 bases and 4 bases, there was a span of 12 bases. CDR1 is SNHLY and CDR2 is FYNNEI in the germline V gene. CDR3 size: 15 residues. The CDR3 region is CASSESAGINQPQHF. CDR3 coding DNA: TGTGCCAGCAGTGAATCGGCAGGGATTAATCAGCCCCAGCATTTT.

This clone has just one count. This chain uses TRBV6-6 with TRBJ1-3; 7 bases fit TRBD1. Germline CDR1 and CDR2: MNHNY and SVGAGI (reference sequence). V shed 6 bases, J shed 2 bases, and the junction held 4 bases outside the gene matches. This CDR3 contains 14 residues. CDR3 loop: CASSPDRAGNTIYF. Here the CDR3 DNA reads TGTGCCAGCAGCCCCGACAGGGCTGGAAACACCATATATTTT.

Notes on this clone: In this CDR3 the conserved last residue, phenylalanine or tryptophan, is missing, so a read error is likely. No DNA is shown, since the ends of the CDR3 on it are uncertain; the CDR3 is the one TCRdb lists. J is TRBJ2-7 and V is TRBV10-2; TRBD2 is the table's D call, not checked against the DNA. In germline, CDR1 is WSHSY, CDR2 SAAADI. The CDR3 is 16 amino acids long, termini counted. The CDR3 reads CASSETGGSGFVGIRA.

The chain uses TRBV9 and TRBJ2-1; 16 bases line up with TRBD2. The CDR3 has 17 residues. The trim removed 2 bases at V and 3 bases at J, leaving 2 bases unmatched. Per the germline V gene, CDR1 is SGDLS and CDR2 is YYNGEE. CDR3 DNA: TGTGCCAGCAGCGTCGGGACTAGCGGGGGGGGCTACAATGAGCAGTTCTTC. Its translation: CASSVGTSGGGYNEQFF.

The CDR3 reads CASSSQNTDTQYF. DNA of the CDR3: TGTGCCAGCAGCTCCCAGAACACAGATACGCAGTATTTT. The V gene is TRBV7-2, the J gene TRBJ2-3; D is unclear. The germline CDR1 and CDR2 sequences are SGHTA and FQGNSA. This CDR3 has 13 amino acids. V was trimmed by 4 bases and J by 2 bases, leaving 7 bases between them.

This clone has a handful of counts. CDR3: CASSPLGGGRETQYF. The CDR3, as DNA: TGTGCCAGCAGCCCTTTGGGAGGCGGGAGAGAGACCCAGTACTTC. The rearrangement uses TRBV5-6 and TRBJ2-5, with 7 bases that match TRBD2. There are 15 residues in the CDR3. CDR1 SGHDT and CDR2 YYEEEE come from the germline V gene. J was trimmed by 4 bases and V by 4 bases; bases with no gene match: 10. Combining the CDR3 with reference TRBV5-6 and TRBJ2-5 gives the whole variable domain DAGVTQSPTHLIKTRGQQVTLRCSPKSGHDTVSWYQQALGQGPQFIFQYYEEEERQRGNFPDRFSGHQFPNYSSELNVNALLLGDSALYLCASSPLGGGRETQYFGPGTRLLVL.

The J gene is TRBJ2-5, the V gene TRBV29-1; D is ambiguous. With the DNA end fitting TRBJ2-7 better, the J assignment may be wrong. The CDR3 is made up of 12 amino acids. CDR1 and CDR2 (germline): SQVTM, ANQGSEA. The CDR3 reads CSVATSSYEQYF. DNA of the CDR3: TGCAGCGTTGCCACGTCGTCCTACGAGCAGTACTTC.

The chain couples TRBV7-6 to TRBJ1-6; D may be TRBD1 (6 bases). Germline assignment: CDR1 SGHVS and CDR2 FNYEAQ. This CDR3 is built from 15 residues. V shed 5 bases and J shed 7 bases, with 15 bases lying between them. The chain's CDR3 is CASSLRTADNSPLHF. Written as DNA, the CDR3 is TGTGCCAGCAGCCTGAGGACAGCTGACAATTCACCCCTCCACTTT. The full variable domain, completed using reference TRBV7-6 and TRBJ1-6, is GAGVSQSPRYKVTKRGQDVALRCDPISGHVSLYWYRQALGQGPEFLTYFNYEAQQDKSGLPNDRFSAERPEGSISTLTIQRTEQRDSAMYRCASSLRTADNSPLHFGNGTRLTVT.

The CDR3 DNA reads as TGCGCCAGCAGCTCTTCTAGCGGGACTAGCGGTGTTGAGCAGTTCTTC. Its translation: CASSSSSGTSGVEQFF. The V and J genes are TRBV4-1 and TRBJ2-1, with 11 positions matching TRBD2. CDR1 and CDR2 (germline): MGHRA, YSYEKL. The CDR3 has 16 residues. Trimming cost V 5 bases and J 9 bases; bases outside gene matches: 12.

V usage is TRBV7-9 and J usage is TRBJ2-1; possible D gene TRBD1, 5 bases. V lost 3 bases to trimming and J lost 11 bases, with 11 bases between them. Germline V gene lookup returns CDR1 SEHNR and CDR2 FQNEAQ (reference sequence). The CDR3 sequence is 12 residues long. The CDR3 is CASSFPLGQQFF. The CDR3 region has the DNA TGTGCCAGCAGCTTCCCCCTGGGGCAGCAGTTCTTC.

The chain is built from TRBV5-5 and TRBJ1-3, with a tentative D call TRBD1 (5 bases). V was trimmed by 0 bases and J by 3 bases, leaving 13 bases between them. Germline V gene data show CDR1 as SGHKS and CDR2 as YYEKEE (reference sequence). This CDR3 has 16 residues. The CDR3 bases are TGTGCCAGCAGCTTGGTCCAGGGCCGAGGTGGAAACACCATATATTTT. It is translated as CASSLVQGRGGNTIYF.

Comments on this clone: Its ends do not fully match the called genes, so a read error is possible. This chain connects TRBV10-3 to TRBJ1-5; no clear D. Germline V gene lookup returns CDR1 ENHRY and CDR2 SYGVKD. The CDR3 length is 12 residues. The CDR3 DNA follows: TGTGCCATCAGTGTCAACAATCAGTCCCAGCATTTT. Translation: CAISVNNQSQHF.

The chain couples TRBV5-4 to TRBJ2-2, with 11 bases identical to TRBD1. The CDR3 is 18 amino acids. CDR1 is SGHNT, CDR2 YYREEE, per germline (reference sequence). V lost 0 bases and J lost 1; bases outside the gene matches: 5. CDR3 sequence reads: CASSLGGQGAQNTGELFF. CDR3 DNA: TGTGCCAGCAGCTTGGGCGGACAGGGGGCCCAGAACACCGGGGAGCTGTTTTTT.

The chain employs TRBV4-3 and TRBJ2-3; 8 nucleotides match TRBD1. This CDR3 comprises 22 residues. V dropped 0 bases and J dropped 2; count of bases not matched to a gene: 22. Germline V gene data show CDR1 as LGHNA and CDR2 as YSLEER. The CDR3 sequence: CASSQDSWTGNLSLWVTDTQYF. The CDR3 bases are TGCGCCAGCAGCCAAGATAGCTGGACAGGGAACCTCTCCCTCTGGGTCACAGATACGCAGTATTTT.